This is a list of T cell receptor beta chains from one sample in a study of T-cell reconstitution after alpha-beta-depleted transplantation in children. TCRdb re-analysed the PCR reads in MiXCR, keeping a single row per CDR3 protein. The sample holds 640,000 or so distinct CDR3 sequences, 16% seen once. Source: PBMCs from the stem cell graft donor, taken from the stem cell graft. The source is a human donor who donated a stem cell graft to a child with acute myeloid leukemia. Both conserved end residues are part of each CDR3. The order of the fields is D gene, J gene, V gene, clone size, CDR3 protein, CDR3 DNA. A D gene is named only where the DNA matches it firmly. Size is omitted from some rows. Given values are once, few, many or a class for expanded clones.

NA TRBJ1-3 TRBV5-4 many CASSLRVLGLDSGNTIYF TGTGCCAGCAGCTTGCGCGTTTTGGGGTTAGACTCTGGAAACACCATATATTTT
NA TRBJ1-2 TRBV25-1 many CASSAHRESYGYTF TGTGCCAGCAGTGCTCACAGGGAGAGCTATGGCTACACCTTC
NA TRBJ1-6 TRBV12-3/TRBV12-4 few CASSLGTSPLHF TGTGCCAGCAGTTTGGGGACTTCACCCCTCCACTTT
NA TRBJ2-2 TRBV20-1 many CSASRLTGPNTGELFF TGCAGTGCTAGCCGGCTAACAGGGCCGAACACCGGGGAGCTGTTTTTT
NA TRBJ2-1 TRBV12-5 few CASGSDSGTINEQFF TGTGCTAGTGGTTCGGACTCCGGGACCATTAATGAGCAGTTCTTC
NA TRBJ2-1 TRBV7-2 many CASSNYGGSSYNEQFF TGTGCCAGCAGCAATTATGGGGGTAGCTCCTACAATGAGCAGTTCTTC
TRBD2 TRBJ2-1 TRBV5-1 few CASSLLGGGPTYNEQFF TGCGCCAGCAGCTTGCTTGGCGGGGGGCCAACCTACAATGAGCAGTTCTTC
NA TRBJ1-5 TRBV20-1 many CSAPKQGSVNQPQHF TGCAGTGCTCCCAAGCAGGGCAGCGTGAATCAGCCCCAGCATTTT
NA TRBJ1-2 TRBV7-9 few CASSPLGGAANYGYTF TGTGCCAGCAGCCCACTAGGGGGGGCCGCTAACTATGGCTACACCTTC
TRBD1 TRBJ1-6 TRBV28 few CASLGQGRVALHF TGTGCCAGCCTCGGACAGGGGAGGGTAGCCCTCCACTTT
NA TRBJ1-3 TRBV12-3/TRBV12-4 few CASSDYTGSGNTIYF TGTGCCAGCAGCGATTATACAGGGTCTGGAAACACCATATATTTT
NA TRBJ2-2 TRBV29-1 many CSYGRLGGELFF TGCAGCTACGGACGCCTCGGCGGGGAGCTGTTTTTT
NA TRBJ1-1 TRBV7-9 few CASSLGWGGSGEAFF TGTGCCAGCAGCTTAGGATGGGGGGGCAGCGGTGAAGCTTTCTTT
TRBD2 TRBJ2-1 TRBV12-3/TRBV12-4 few CASSIGTSPVSYNEQFF TGTGCCAGCAGCATAGGGACTAGCCCCGTATCCTACAATGAGCAGTTCTTC
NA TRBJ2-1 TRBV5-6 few CASSLKGIGPYNEQFF TGTGCCAGCAGCTTGAAAGGGATCGGCCCCTACAATGAGCAGTTCTTC
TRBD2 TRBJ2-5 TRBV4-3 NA CASSQDFGLAGGNQETQYF TGCGCCAGCAGCCAAGATTTCGGTCTAGCGGGGGGGAACCAAGAGACCCAGTACTTC
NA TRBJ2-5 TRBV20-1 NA CTFSGGETQYF TGCACCTTTTCCGGTGGGGAGACCCAGTACTTC
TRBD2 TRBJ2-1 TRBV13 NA CASSRRGGGEEQFF TGTGCCAGCAGCCGACGTGGGGGGGGGGAAGAGCAGTTCTTC
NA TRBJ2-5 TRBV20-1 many CSARGGTAKETQYF TGCAGTGCTAGGGGCGGGACAGCCAAAGAGACCCAGTACTTC
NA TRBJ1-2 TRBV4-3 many CASSQDLGDGYTF TGCGCCAGCAGCCAAGATCTGGGGGATGGCTACACCTTC
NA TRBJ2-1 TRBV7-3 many CASSPGGANEQFF TGTGCCAGCAGCCCCGGGGGAGCAAATGAGCAGTTCTTC
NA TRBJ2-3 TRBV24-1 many CATSDSTADTQYF TGTGCCACCAGTGATTCGACCGCGGATACGCAGTATTTT
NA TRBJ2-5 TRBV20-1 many CSARDAKKTQYF TGCAGTGCTAGAGATGCGAAAAAGACCCAGTACTTC
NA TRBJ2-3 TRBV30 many CAWSVNRNYPSDTQYF TGTGCCTGGAGTGTTAACAGGAATTATCCCTCCGATACGCAGTATTTT
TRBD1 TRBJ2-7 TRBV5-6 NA CASSFLDRSYEQYF TGTGCCAGCAGCTTTTTGGACAGGTCCTACGAGCAGTACTTC
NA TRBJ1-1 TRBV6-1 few CASSGAGRGGMWAFF TGTGCCAGCAGTGGAGCGGGTCGGGGGGGGATGTGGGCTTTCTTT
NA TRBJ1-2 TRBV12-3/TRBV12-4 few CASRGGPYGYTF TGTGCCAGCAGGGGGGGACCGTATGGCTACACCTTC
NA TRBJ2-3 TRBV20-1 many CSASWGADTQYF TGCAGTGCTAGCTGGGGTGCAGATACGCAGTATTTT
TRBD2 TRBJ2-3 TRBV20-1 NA CSARASGGMRDTQYF TGCAGTGCTAGAGCTAGCGGGGGTATGAGAGATACGCAGTATTTT
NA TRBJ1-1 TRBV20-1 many CSETGNYMNTEAFF TGCAGCGAGACGGGGAACTACATGAACACTGAAGCTTTCTTT
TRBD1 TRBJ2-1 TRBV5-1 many CASSSGTGVNEQFF TGCGCCAGCAGCTCCGGGACAGGTGTCAATGAGCAGTTCTTC
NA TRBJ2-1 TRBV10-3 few CAISDVPGPGEQFF TGTGCCATCAGTGATGTTCCAGGTCCAGGTGAGCAGTTCTTC
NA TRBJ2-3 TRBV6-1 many CASQGGGTDTQYF TGTGCCAGTCAGGGAGGCGGCACAGATACGCAGTATTTT
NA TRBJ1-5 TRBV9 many CASSVDAGSNQPQHF TGTGCCAGCAGCGTAGATGCAGGTTCTAATCAGCCCCAGCATTTT
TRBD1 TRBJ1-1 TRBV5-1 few CASSVTGAGVNTEAFF TGCGCCAGCAGCGTGACAGGGGCAGGGGTAAACACTGAAGCTTTCTTT
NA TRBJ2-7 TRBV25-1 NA CASSDWTADPYEQYF TGTGCCAGCAGTGACTGGACAGCGGATCCTTACGAGCAGTACTTC
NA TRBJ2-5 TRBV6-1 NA CASVFETQYF TGTGCCAGCGTATTTGAGACCCAGTACTTC
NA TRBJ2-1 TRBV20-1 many CSATRDGNEQFF TGCAGTGCAACGCGCGATGGCAATGAGCAGTTCTTC
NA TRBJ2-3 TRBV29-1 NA CSVEPPSTDTQYF TGCAGCGTTGAACCCCCTAGCACAGATACGCAGTATTTT
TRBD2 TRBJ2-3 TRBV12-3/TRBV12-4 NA CASSFPSGGAAVTQYF TGTGCCAGCAGTTTCCCTAGCGGGGGGGCGGCAGTTACGCAGTATTTT
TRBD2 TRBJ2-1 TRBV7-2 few CASSSGGSTYNEQFF TGTGCCAGCAGCTCCGGGGGGTCTACCTACAATGAGCAGTTCTTC
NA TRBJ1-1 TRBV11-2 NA CASSPRGGSGTEAFF TGTGCCAGCAGCCCAAGGGGTGGATCTGGCACTGAAGCTTTCTTT
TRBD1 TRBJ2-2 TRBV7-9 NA CASSPAGGANTGELFF TGTGCCAGCAGCCCCGCAGGGGGAGCGAACACCGGGGAGCTGTTTTTT
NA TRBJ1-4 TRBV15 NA CATSRERGGEKLFF TGTGCCACCAGCAGAGAACGGGGAGGGGAAAAACTGTTTTTT
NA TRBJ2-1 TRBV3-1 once CASSSGTPVPELYNEQFF TGTGCCAGCAGTTCCGGGACACCTGTACCCGAGCTCTACAATGAGCAGTTCTTC
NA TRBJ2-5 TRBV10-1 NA CASSEMASPTEETQYF TGCGCCAGCAGTGAGATGGCCAGCCCGACGGAGGAGACCCAGTACTTC
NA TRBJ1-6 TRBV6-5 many CASAANSPLHF TGTGCCAGCGCGGCTAATTCACCCCTCCACTTT
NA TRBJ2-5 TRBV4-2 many CASSPERGETQYF TGTGCCAGCAGCCCAGAGAGGGGTGAGACCCAGTACTTC
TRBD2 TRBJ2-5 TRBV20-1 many CSARVGGFQETQYF TGCAGTGCTAGAGTCGGGGGGTTCCAAGAGACCCAGTACTTC
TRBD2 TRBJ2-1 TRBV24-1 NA CATGLAGGNEQFF TGTGCCACCGGGCTAGCGGGGGGCAATGAGCAGTTCTTC